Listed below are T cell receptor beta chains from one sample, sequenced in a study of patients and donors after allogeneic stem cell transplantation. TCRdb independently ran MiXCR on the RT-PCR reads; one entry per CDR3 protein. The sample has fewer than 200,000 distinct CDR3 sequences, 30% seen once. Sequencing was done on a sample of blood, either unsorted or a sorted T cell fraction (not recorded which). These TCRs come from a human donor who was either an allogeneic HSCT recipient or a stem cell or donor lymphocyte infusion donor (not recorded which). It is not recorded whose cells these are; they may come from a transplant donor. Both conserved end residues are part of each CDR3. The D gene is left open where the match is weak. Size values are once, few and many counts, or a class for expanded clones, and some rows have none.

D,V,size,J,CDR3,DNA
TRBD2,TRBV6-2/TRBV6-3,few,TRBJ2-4,CASSYSGTINIQYF,TGTGCCAGCAGTTACTCCGGGACTATAAACATTCAGTACTTC
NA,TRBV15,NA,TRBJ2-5,CATSRDEPPEYF,TGTGCCACCAGCAGAGATGAACCCCCGGAGTACTTC
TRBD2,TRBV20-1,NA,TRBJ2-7,CSARTSGSSYEQYF,TGCAGTGCTAGGACTAGCGGAAGCTCCTACGAGCAGTACTTC
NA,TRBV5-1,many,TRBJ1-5,CASSLAGGANQPQHF,TGCGCCAGCAGCTTGGCGGGGGGAGCAAATCAGCCCCAGCATTTT
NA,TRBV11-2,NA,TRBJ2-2,CASSLDWGRGELFF,TGTGCCAGCAGCTTAGATTGGGGCAGGGGCGAGCTGTTTTTT
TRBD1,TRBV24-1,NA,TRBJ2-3,CATRMEGTGSDTQYF,TGTGCCACCAGGATGGAAGGGACAGGGTCAGATACGCAGTATTTT
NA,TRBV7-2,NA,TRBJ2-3,CASSPRGTDTQYF,TGTGCCAGCAGCCCCAGAGGAACAGATACGCAGTATTTT
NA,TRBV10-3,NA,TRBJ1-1,CAISESVEQGRGFF,TGTGCCATCAGTGAGTCCGTTGAGCAGGGACGGGGTTTCTTT
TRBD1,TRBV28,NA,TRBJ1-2,CASSPPGQGNYGYTF,TGTGCCAGCAGCCCCCCCGGACAGGGAAACTATGGCTACACCTTC
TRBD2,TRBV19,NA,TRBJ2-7,CASSILRGTGSYEQYF,TGTGCCAGTAGTATATTGCGGGGGACGGGGTCCTACGAGCAGTACTTC
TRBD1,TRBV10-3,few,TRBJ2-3,CAISESIQGPTDTQYF,TGTGCCATCAGTGAGTCGATACAGGGGCCCACAGATACGCAGTATTTT
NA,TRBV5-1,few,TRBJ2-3,CASSLGAGPQYF,TGCGCCAGCAGCCTCGGAGCGGGTCCGCAGTATTTT
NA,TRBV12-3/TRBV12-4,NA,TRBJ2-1,CASRGWWDTRINEQFF,TGTGCCAGCAGGGGATGGTGGGACACCCGCATTAATGAGCAGTTCTTC
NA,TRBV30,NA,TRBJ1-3,CAWSVGGNTIYF,TGTGCCTGGAGTGTAGGAGGAAACACCATATATTTT
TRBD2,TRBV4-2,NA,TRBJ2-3,CASNQDSLAGRDTQYF,TGTGCCAGCAACCAAGATAGTCTAGCGGGACGAGATACGCAGTATTTT
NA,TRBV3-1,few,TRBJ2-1,CASSQRNEQFF,TGTGCCAGCAGCCAAAGGAATGAGCAGTTCTTC
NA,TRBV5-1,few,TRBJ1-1,CASRTVSNTEAFF,TGCGCCAGCAGGACGGTTTCGAACACTGAAGCTTTCTTT
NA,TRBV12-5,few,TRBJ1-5,CASGPDNQPQHF,TGTGCTAGTGGTCCGGACAATCAGCCCCAGCATTTT
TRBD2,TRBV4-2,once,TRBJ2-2,CASSVRTSGSSGELFF,TGTGCCAGCAGCGTCCGCACTAGCGGGAGTTCCGGGGAGCTGTTTTTT
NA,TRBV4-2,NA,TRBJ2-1,CASSQDQGLTFNNEQFF,TGTGCCAGCAGCCAAGATCAGGGACTTACGTTTAACAATGAGCAGTTCTTC
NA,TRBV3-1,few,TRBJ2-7,CASSQQYEQYF,TGTGCCAGCAGCCAACAATACGAGCAGTACTTC
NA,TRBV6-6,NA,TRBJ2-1,CASSYVRSPRGLSSYNEQFF,TGTGCCAGCAGTTACGTTAGGAGTCCTAGGGGATTGAGCTCCTACAATGAGCAGTTCTTC
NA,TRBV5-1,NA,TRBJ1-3,CASSSIFIRASTSGNTIYF,TGCGCCAGCAGCTCTATTTTTATCAGGGCCTCGACCTCTGGAAACACCATATATTTT
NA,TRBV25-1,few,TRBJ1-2,CASSESRRGYGYTF,TGTGCCAGCAGTGAATCTAGGCGGGGCTATGGCTACACCTTC
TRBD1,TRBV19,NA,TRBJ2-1,CASDRVLGPASSYNEQFF,TGTGCCAGTGACAGGGTGTTGGGTCCTGCAAGCTCCTACAATGAGCAGTTCTTC
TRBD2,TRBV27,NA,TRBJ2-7,CATSRGLAELYEQYF,TGTGCCACTTCCCGGGGACTAGCGGAACTCTACGAGCAGTACTTC
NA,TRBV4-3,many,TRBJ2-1,CASSDGSGPYNEQFF,TGCGCCAGCAGCGATGGCAGCGGCCCCTACAATGAGCAGTTCTTC
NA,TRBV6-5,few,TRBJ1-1,CASSPPPSGNTEAFF,TGTGCCAGCAGTCCCCCACCTTCCGGGAACACTGAAGCTTTCTTT
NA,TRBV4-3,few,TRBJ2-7,CASSQGGTYEQYF,TGCGCCAGCAGCCAAGGGGGGACCTACGAGCAGTACTTC
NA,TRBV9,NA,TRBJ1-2,CASAPVTGFNYGYTF,TGTGCCAGCGCTCCCGTCACAGGGTTTAACTATGGCTACACCTTC
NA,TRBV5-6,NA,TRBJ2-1,CASSGGVSSYNEQFF,TGTGCCAGCAGCGGAGGGGTGAGCTCCTACAATGAGCAGTTCTTC
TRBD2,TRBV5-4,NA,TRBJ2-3,CASSVLAGASTDTQYF,TGTGCCAGCAGCGTTTTAGCGGGAGCATCTACAGATACGCAGTATTTT
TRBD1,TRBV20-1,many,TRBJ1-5,CSARDPGQWMRGNQPQHF,TGCAGTGCTAGAGATCCGGGACAGTGGATGAGGGGCAATCAGCCCCAGCATTTT
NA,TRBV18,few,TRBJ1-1,CASSDSFEAFF,TGTGCCAGCTCCGACAGCTTTGAAGCTTTCTTT
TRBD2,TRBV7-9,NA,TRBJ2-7,CASSSGTSGIREQYF,TGTGCCAGCAGCTCCGGGACTAGCGGGATACGCGAGCAGTACTTC
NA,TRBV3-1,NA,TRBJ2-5,CASSQVRARETQYF,TGTGCCAGCAGCCAAGTACGAGCTAGAGAGACCCAGTACTTC